This record covers a single T cell receptor (beta chain). Its antigen is not known. Per germline, CDR1 SQVTM and CDR2 ANQGSEA. The CDR3 is made up of 13 amino acids. Trimming shortened V by 2 bases and J by 0 bases, and 8 bases separated the two germline ends. Libraries were prepared by immunoSEQ multiplex PCR; TCRdb keeps only in-frame clonotypes and omits some of them. Among 95,000 to 150,000 clones listed, roughly 84% were seen once. This entry belongs to a study of T cell responses to AZD1222 COVID-19 vaccine. Study context: Analysis merged second doses at about 4 or about 12 weeks. General study findings and limits: Targeting of unmutated variant regions was reportedly seen in nearly half of spike-specific TCRs. White British ancestry dominated among donors, who included more females, and clonal diversity was possibly underestimated.

This TCR was sampled from an adult in good health. The sample was peripheral blood, taken on day 0 of AZD1222 vaccination. This chain links TRBV29-1 with TRBJ2-7, with D perhaps matching TRBD1 (5 bases). CDR3 region: CSVEMDNSYEQYF. The CDR3 region has the DNA TGCAGCGTTGAAATGGACAACTCCTACGAGCAGTACTTC.